The rows below give T cell receptor beta chains drawn from one sample of a study of T-cell memory formation after mild COVID-19. TCRdb reanalysed the 5' RACE reads using MiXCR and keeps one entry per CDR3 protein. The data show approximately 48,000 distinct CDR3 sequences, about 7% seen once. Material for sequencing was PBMCs or a T cell subset sorted from them (not recorded which). The receptor source for this set is a man between 18 and 29 years old who had mild COVID-19 (a few samples of this study predate the infection). Cell type and time point are not known. CDR3s include the opening cysteine and the closing phenylalanine or tryptophan. Fields, in order: clone size, V gene, J gene, D gene, CDR3 DNA, CDR3 protein. A D gene is named only where the DNA matches it firmly. The listing skips clone size in some rows; elsewhere it reads once, few, many or a size class.

many	TRBV5-6	TRBJ2-5	TRBD2	TGTGCCAGCAGCCCACCGGGACTAGGAAGGGTCGAGACCCAGTACTTC	CASSPPGLGRVETQYF
few	TRBV5-1	TRBJ2-2	TRBD1	TGCGCCAGCAGCTTGGAGACAGGGGAAGTGGAGCTGTTTTTT	CASSLETGEVELFF
many	TRBV7-9	TRBJ2-1	NA	TGTGCCAGCAGTATAGGGAGCTCCTACAATGAGCAGTTCTTC	CASSIGSSYNEQFF
few	TRBV6-1	TRBJ1-6	NA	TGTGCCAGCAGTGCCGGGGGAGGAGGTTCACCCCTCCACTTT	CASSAGGGGSPLHF
NA	TRBV5-1	TRBJ2-3	NA	TGCGCCAGCAGTGAGATTGATGGAGATACGCAGTATTTT	CASSEIDGDTQYF
NA	TRBV25-1	TRBJ2-7	TRBD1	TGTGCCAGCATCGCCGGGACAGGGGGACACGAGCAGTACTTC	CASIAGTGGHEQYF
few	TRBV6-5	TRBJ1-5	NA	TGTGCCAGCAGTGGGTTCAATCAGCCCCAGCATTTT	CASSGFNQPQHF
NA	TRBV5-4	TRBJ2-2	TRBD2	TGTGCCAGCAGCCCCTACTTAGCGGGGGCGGGGACCGGGGAGCTGTTTTTT	CASSPYLAGAGTGELFF
few	TRBV9	TRBJ2-1	TRBD2	TGTGCCAGCAGCGTAGCTACCAGCGGGGGGAGGAATGAGCAGTTCTTC	CASSVATSGGRNEQFF
many	TRBV20-1	TRBJ1-1	NA	TGCAGTGCTAGAGATGGGGGAGGGAATTGGGGCACTGAAGCTTTCTTT	CSARDGGGNWGTEAFF
many	TRBV20-1	TRBJ2-1	TRBD2	TGCAGTGCCGCCTCTAGAACGGGGGGGCATAGTGAGCAGTTCTTC	CSAASRTGGHSEQFF
NA	TRBV7-9	TRBJ2-5	NA	TGTGCCAGCAGCCGCGGCGTGGGGGAGACCCAGTACTTC	CASSRGVGETQYF
NA	TRBV18	TRBJ1-2	NA	TGTGCCAGCTCACCACCCGGCGATGGCTACACCTTC	CASSPPGDGYTF
NA	TRBV7-2	TRBJ2-7	TRBD2	TGTGCCAGCAGCGAGCGGGGGGGGCCCTACGAGCAGTACTTC	CASSERGGPYEQYF
few	TRBV2	TRBJ1-2	NA	TGTGCCAGCAGTGAGGGGGGATATGGCTACACCTTC	CASSEGGYGYTF
few	TRBV6-6	TRBJ2-3	TRBD2	TGTGCCACCTCTACCATACCCGGGACTAGACAGTATTTT	CATSTIPGTRQYF
NA	TRBV7-2	TRBJ2-3	NA	TGTGCCAGCAGCACGTGGGGGGCTCCCGCAGATACGCAGTATTTT	CASSTWGAPADTQYF
many	TRBV12-3/TRBV12-4	TRBJ2-1	TRBD1	TGTGCCAGCACCCTAGACAGGGGGAGGGGCAATGAGCAGTTCTTC	CASTLDRGRGNEQFF
many	TRBV5-1	TRBJ2-5	NA	TGCGCCAGCAGCTTGGCCGCGGAAGAGACCCAGTACTTC	CASSLAAEETQYF
NA	TRBV4-3	TRBJ1-2	NA	TGCGCCAGCAGCCATGGTGTCCCAGGGGTCTATGGCTACACCTTC	CASSHGVPGVYGYTF
many	TRBV5-1	TRBJ2-5	NA	TGCGCCAGCAGCTTGCAGGTCGGCCAAGAGACCCAGTACTTC	CASSLQVGQETQYF
few	TRBV29-1	TRBJ1-4	NA	TGCAGCGCTGATGGGGCTAATGAAAAACTGTTTTTT	CSADGANEKLFF
NA	TRBV11-2	TRBJ2-3	TRBD2	TGTGCCAGCAATAGACTAGCGGGGGGGGAAACAGATACGCAGTATTTT	CASNRLAGGETDTQYF
NA	TRBV9	TRBJ2-3	TRBD2	TGTGCCAGCAGCCCGAGCGGGGGGCCCGGCACAGATACGCAGTATTTT	CASSPSGGPGTDTQYF
few	TRBV6-2/TRBV6-3	TRBJ1-1	NA	TGTGCCAGCAGTTACTCCCCGCTTCGGGATACTGAAGCTTTCTTT	CASSYSPLRDTEAFF
few	TRBV6-2/TRBV6-3	TRBJ2-3	NA	TGTGCCAGCAGTTACCGCCGGGGAAAACCCGAGGGTTCCACAGATACGCAGTATTTT	CASSYRRGKPEGSTDTQYF
few	TRBV10-3	TRBJ1-2	NA	TGTGCCATCAGTGAGTCCATGGGGGGTTCGTTAGCTAACTATGGCTACACCTTC	CAISESMGGSLANYGYTF
few	TRBV5-1	TRBJ2-3	NA	TGCGCCAGCAGCTTGGTGTCGCCAGATACGCAGTATTTT	CASSLVSPDTQYF
many	TRBV29-1	TRBJ2-3	NA	TGCAGCGTTGAACAGGGAGGTACAGATACGCAGTATTTT	CSVEQGGTDTQYF
many	TRBV11-1	TRBJ2-1	NA	TGTGCCAGTTCTGCAGGATTCATAAATGAGCAGTTCTTC	CASSAGFINEQFF
NA	TRBV19	TRBJ1-6	TRBD1	TGTGCCAGTAGTACTGGGACAGGGGCTCGGAATTCACCCCTCCACTTT	CASSTGTGARNSPLHF
many	TRBV20-1	TRBJ2-7	TRBD2	TGCAGTGCTAGAGATCGTGGGGGGGGCTACGAGCAGTACTTC	CSARDRGGGYEQYF
NA	TRBV19	TRBJ1-1	TRBD1	TGTGCCAGTAGTATCAACTGGGACAGTTTCTTT	CASSINWDSFF
many	TRBV5-1	TRBJ2-1	NA	TGCGCCAGCAGCCCCGGGTCCGTAGCCAATGAGCAGTTCTTC	CASSPGSVANEQFF
many	TRBV20-1	TRBJ2-2	NA	TGCAGTGCTAGAGATCGCGTGGGTGGAACCGGGGAGCTGTTTTTT	CSARDRVGGTGELFF
NA	TRBV6-6	TRBJ2-1	NA	TGTGCCAGCAGTTACCCCCGGGCCTCATGGGAGCAGTTCTTC	CASSYPRASWEQFF
many	TRBV29-1	TRBJ2-2	NA	TGCAGCGTTAAATATCACACAGACGGGGAGCTGTTTTTT	CSVKYHTDGELFF
many	TRBV7-8	TRBJ2-2	NA	TGTGCCAGCAGCTTAAGGGGCCCCGGGGAGCTGTTTTTT	CASSLRGPGELFF
NA	TRBV11-2	TRBJ1-3	NA	TGTGCCAGCAGCTCCTTCGCGAGGGTTAGAAGAGAAAACACCATATATTTT	CASSSFARVRRENTIYF
few	TRBV9	TRBJ1-1	NA	TGTGCCAGCAGCATAGCTCCTTGGGGGGTGGACACTGAAGCTTTCTTT	CASSIAPWGVDTEAFF
NA	TRBV5-1	TRBJ2-5	NA	TGCGCCAGCAGCCCGCGACTAGGCGGAGAGACCCAGTACTTC	CASSPRLGGETQYF
NA	TRBV7-2	TRBJ2-1	TRBD1	TGTGCCAGCAGAAACACAGGGGGGAATGAGCAGTTCTTC	CASRNTGGNEQFF
few	TRBV7-3	TRBJ2-2	NA	TGTGCCAGCAGCTTGAACTCCGGAGGTGGGACCGGGGAGCTGTTTTTT	CASSLNSGGGTGELFF
NA	TRBV5-5	TRBJ1-6	NA	TGTGCCAGCAGCTCCACAAAAGCCTATAATTCACCCCTCCACTTT	CASSSTKAYNSPLHF
NA	TRBV5-1	TRBJ2-5	TRBD2	TGCGCCAGCAGCGATGCTAGCGGGGCAGTGGAGACCCAGTACTTC	CASSDASGAVETQYF
many	TRBV29-1	TRBJ1-4	NA	TGCAGCGTTGCGCAGGGGAGGAGGGAAAAACTGTTTTTT	CSVAQGRREKLFF
many	TRBV6-5	TRBJ1-5	NA	TGTGCCAGCAGTTACTTCGGGGCTGATCAGCCCCAGCATTTT	CASSYFGADQPQHF
few	TRBV5-1	TRBJ2-1	TRBD1	TGCGCCAGCAGCTTTTCCGGGACAGGGAACAATGAGCAGTTCTTC	CASSFSGTGNNEQFF
NA	TRBV7-3	TRBJ1-2	TRBD1	TGTGCCAGCAGCCCATCCGGGACAGGGGATGGCTACACCTTC	CASSPSGTGDGYTF